Presented here are 14 T cell receptor beta chains from one specimen sequenced in a study of T cell repertoires in cytomegalovirus infection. A single record per CDR3 protein comes from TCRdb applying MiXCR to the reads. The data show 97,000 or so distinct CDR3 sequences, with about 17% seen just once and roughly 8% held by the top ten. Specimen: PBMCs. The receptor set was obtained from a human donor in good health (CMV status not recorded). Some clones in this sample may be carry-over from other donors' samples.

This clonotype has ten or more counts. The V gene is TRBV7-9, the J gene TRBJ1-4; 7 nucleotides agree with TRBD1. The CDR3 runs to 14 residues. V gave up 3 bases and J gave up 8 bases; unmatched junction bases: 6. Germline V CDR1 and CDR2: SEHNR, FQNEAQ (reference sequence). The DNA for the CDR3 is TGTGCCAGCAGCTTGCGACAGGGAAACGAAAAACTGTTTTTT. It specifies CASSLRQGNEKLFF.

Ten or more counts support this clonotype. V is TRBV2 and J is TRBJ2-7, with a weak D call TRBD2 (6 bases). The V gene lost 7 bases and the J gene lost 3 bases, with 13 bases spanning the gap. Per the germline V gene, CDR1 is SNHLY and CDR2 is FYNNEI. The CDR3 has 13 amino acids. Written as DNA, the CDR3 is TGTGCCAGCATGGGGGGAGTATACTACGAGCAGTACTTC. Its protein is CASMGGVYYEQYF. The entire variable domain, with the rest obtained from reference TRBV2 and TRBJ2-7, is as follows: EPEVTQTPSHQVTQMGQEVILRCVPISNHLYFYWYRQILGQKVEFLVSFYNNEISEKSEIFDDQFSVERPDGSNFTLKIRSTKLEDSAMYFCASMGGVYYEQYFGPGTRLTVT.

The V gene is TRBV7-2, the J gene TRBJ2-1, with a possible D match to TRBD2 (7 bases). V dropped 5 bases and J dropped 10 bases, with 18 bases sitting between them. The CDR3 has 14 amino acids. CDR1 and CDR2 (germline): SGHTA, FQGNSA. The CDR3, as DNA: TGTGCCAGCAGCGTGGGGGGGGCGGTACGGGAGCAGTTCTTC. Its protein product is CASSVGGAVREQFF. The full variable domain, rest sourced from reference TRBV7-2 and TRBJ2-1, is GAGVSQSPSNKVTEKGKDVELRCDPISGHTALYWYRQSLGQGLEFLIYFQGNSAPDKSGLPSDRFSAERTGGSVSTLTIQRTQQEDSAVYLCASSVGGAVREQFFGPGTRLTVL.

This clonotype was seen a single time. The J gene is TRBJ1-6, the V gene TRBV6-1; D call uncertain. From germline, CDR1 is MNHNS and CDR2 SASEGT. This CDR3 spans 14 amino acids. Between the trimmed V and J ends, which lost 3 bases and 14 bases, there was a span of 17 bases. The CDR3 sequence: CASSDGLERLTLHF. The CDR3 nucleotides read TGTGCCAGCAGTGACGGACTGGAACGGTTGACCCTCCACTTT.

This clonotype was recorded at least ten times. Written as DNA, the CDR3 is TGTGCCAGCAGTTTAGAGGAGATCAGCTCCTACAATGAGCAGTTCTTC. This sequence encodes CASSLEEISSYNEQFF. The chain carries TRBV12-3 or TRBV12-4 and TRBJ2-1; D not resolved. The CDR3 runs 16 residues. Deletions cut 1 base from V and 0 bases from J, with 10 bases between.

There are many counts of this clonotype. This CDR3 is CASSLKGDYEQYF. CDR3 nucleotide sequence: TGTGCCAGCAGCTTAAAGGGCGACTACGAGCAGTACTTC. This sequence joins TRBV7-2 and TRBJ2-7; D is undetermined. CDR3 size: 13 residues. Trimming pared 2 bases from V and 3 bases from J, leaving 8 bases between. Germline V CDR1 and CDR2: SGHTA, FQGNSA.

This clonotype was counted many times. The chain carries TRBV7-2 and TRBJ1-1; 9 bases align to TRBD1. There are 14 residues in the CDR3. CDR1 SGHTA and CDR2 FQGNSA come from the germline V gene. The trim removed 5 bases at V and 7 bases at J, leaving 8 bases unmatched. The CDR3 DNA reads TGTGCCAGCAGCGGACAGGGGAGGGACATTGAAGCTTTCTTT. Residues: CASSGQGRDIEAFF.

This sequence joins TRBV14 and TRBJ2-7; possible D gene TRBD1, 6 bases. Germline CDR1 reads SGHDN; CDR2 reads FVKESK. V was cut by 2 bases and J by 7 bases, with 12 bases left in between. The CDR3 has 13 amino acids. The CDR3 spells CASSQHSQGEQYF. The CDR3 DNA follows: TGTGCCAGCAGCCAACACAGTCAGGGGGAGCAGTACTTC.

This clonotype has a count of ten or more. The V and J genes are TRBV7-2 and TRBJ1-5; TRBD1 might be the D (5 bases). Germline CDR1 and CDR2: SGHTA and FQGNSA. V dropped 2 bases and J dropped 10 bases, with 12 bases sitting between them. The CDR3 has 13 amino acids. The CDR3 reads CASSLSPGDPQHF. CDR3 nucleotide sequence: TGTGCCAGCAGCTTATCCCCCGGGGACCCCCAGCATTTT.

This clonotype was found many times. V gene TRBV20-1 combines with J gene TRBJ2-7, with D tentatively TRBD2 (5 bases). In germline, CDR1 is DFQATT, CDR2 SNEGSKA (reference sequence). Trimming took off 5 bases at V and 4 bases at J, with 15 bases between the two ends. The CDR3 covers 13 residues. The CDR3 DNA is TGCAGTGCTGGAGCGGACGGTCCTTACGAGCAGTACTTC. This encodes CSAGADGPYEQYF.

This clonotype was observed a handful of times. This chain links TRBV5-6 with TRBJ2-1, with TRBD2 matching 14 bases. The length of the CDR3 is 20 residues. Germline V CDR1 and CDR2: SGHDT, YYEEEE. Unmatched junction bases numbered 16, after V lost 3 bases and J lost 5 bases. This CDR3 reads CASSSGLAGGPRLRNNEQFF. The DNA of the CDR3 is TGTGCCAGCAGCTCCGGACTAGCGGGGGGCCCCCGGTTGAGGAACAATGAGCAGTTCTTC.

This clonotype occurred a few times. The V call is TRBV4-2, the J call TRBJ1-5; D remains unclear. The CDR3 runs 15 residues. V was trimmed by 0 bases and J by 4 bases, leaving 10 bases between them. Germline lookup yields CDR1 LGHNA and CDR2 YNFKEQ. CDR3 bases: TGTGCCAGCAGCCAAGACTACAGCCTTAATCAGCCCCAGCATTTT. Protein sequence: CASSQDYSLNQPQHF.

V and J are TRBV12-3 or TRBV12-4 and TRBJ1-2, with D unclear. V shed 5 bases and J shed 2 bases, with 18 bases lying between them. The CDR3 covers 16 residues. The CDR3 DNA follows: TGTGCCAGCAGTACTGCCCTTAGCTTAGGGAACTATGGCTACACCTTC. Translation: CASSTALSLGNYGYTF.

This clonotype was observed a few times. The chain couples TRBV2 to TRBJ2-2; TRBD1 is a possible D gene (5 bases). Germline lookup yields CDR1 SNHLY and CDR2 FYNNEI. CDR3 length: 14 residues. V dropped 3 bases and J dropped 6 bases, with 11 bases sitting between them. CDR3 protein: CASSDGRAPGELFF. Here the CDR3 DNA reads TGTGCCAGCAGTGATGGCAGGGCCCCCGGGGAGCTGTTTTTT.